The sequence of this TCR beta chain was determined in a study of blood T cell repertoires in COVID-19. Study in general: Both acute and convalescent COVID-19 samples were obtained from the United States, Italy and Spain. Sample material is recorded as cDNA or gDNA derived from T cells, B-cell-depleted T cells, or PBMCs.

Per the study methods: Using reference gene primer amplification, nucleated cell counts were estimated. Clones were sequenced by immunoSEQ multiplex PCR, and TCRdb holds only the in-frame ones, with some missing. V and J calls and clone size follow that table, whereas D and trimming were derived from the DNA. Of about 52,000 clones detected, approximately 89% appear once; the ten largest clones hold approximately 15%. The CDR3 is 14 residues long. Trimming removed 4 bases from V and 5 bases from J; junction bases left unmatched: 6. The germline V gene has CDR1 SGHRS and CDR2 YFSETQ. The sample was peripheral blood. The sequence was collected from a human donor in a cohort sampled during active COVID-19. The genes are TRBV5-1 and TRBJ1-2, with 9 bases fitting TRBD1. This CDR3 is CASSADRGWYGYTF. The CDR3 DNA is TGCGCCAGCAGCGCCGACAGGGGGTGGTATGGCTACACCTTC. The full variable domain, with the rest looked up from reference TRBV5-1 and TRBJ1-2, is KAGVTQTPRYLIKTRGQQVTLSCSPISGHRSVSWYQQTPGQGLQFLFEYFSETQRNKGNFPGRFSGRQFSNSRSEMNVSTLELGDSALYLCASSADRGWYGYTFGSGTRLTVV.